These T cell receptor beta chains were read from a single sample in a study of blood T cell repertoires in COVID-19. This table comes from immunoSEQ multiplex PCR, and its TCRdb copy is limited to in-frame clones, with some not included. The table lists 73,000 or so clones, about 80% of them singletons. Material for sequencing was peripheral blood. Receptors were obtained from a woman aged 55-70 years with acute or convalescent COVID-19. Each CDR3 is given with its conserved first and last residue. The order of the fields is CDR3 length, J gene, V gene, clone size, D gene, CDR3 DNA, CDR3 protein. A D gene is named only where the DNA matches it firmly. The size entry is marked missing in some rows and otherwise reads once, few, many or a size class.

length: 14; J: TRBJ2-5; V: TRBV5-1; size: NA; D: TRBD2; DNA: TGCGCCAGCAGCCCCGGGGGGAACCAAGAGACCCAGTACTTC; CDR3: CASSPGGNQETQYF
length: 17; J: TRBJ2-1; V: TRBV4-2; size: once; D: TRBD2; DNA: TGTGCCAGCAGCCAGAGGGTTGGCGGGGGGGCCGTTAATGAGCAGTTCTTC; CDR3: CASSQRVGGGAVNEQFF
length: 15; J: TRBJ1-4; V: TRBV19; size: NA; D: NA; DNA: TGTGCCAGTACCCCCTGGGGGCCTACTAATGAAAAACTGTTTTTT; CDR3: CASTPWGPTNEKLFF
length: 17; J: TRBJ2-2; V: TRBV5-4; size: NA; D: TRBD1; DNA: TGTGCCAGCAGCTCCACGAGGGACAGGGTAAACACCGGGGAGCTGTTTTTT; CDR3: CASSSTRDRVNTGELFF
length: 12; J: TRBJ1-2; V: TRBV5-4; size: NA; D: NA; DNA: TGTGCCAGCAGCTTATCGGACACCCTCTACACCTTC; CDR3: CASSLSDTLYTF
length: 15; J: TRBJ2-7; V: TRBV5-1; size: NA; D: NA; DNA: TGCGCCAGCAGCTTGCCACGACAGAGCTCCTACGAGCAGTACTTC; CDR3: CASSLPRQSSYEQYF
length: 12; J: TRBJ1-1; V: TRBV12-3/TRBV12-4; size: NA; D: NA; DNA: TGTGCCAGCAGTCACAGGAACCCTGAAGCTTTCTTT; CDR3: CASSHRNPEAFF
length: 16; J: TRBJ1-1; V: TRBV10-3; size: few; D: NA; DNA: TGTGCCATCAGAGCTGGGACCAATGGACAGTACACTGAAGCTTTCTTT; CDR3: CAIRAGTNGQYTEAFF
length: 14; J: TRBJ2-7; V: TRBV19; size: NA; D: NA; DNA: TGTGCCAGTTCCAAAGGAGAGAACACCTACGAGCAGTACTTC; CDR3: CASSKGENTYEQYF
length: 16; J: TRBJ2-3; V: TRBV5-6; size: NA; D: TRBD2; DNA: TGTGCCAGCAGTTGGGAGGGACTAGCGGGAAAAGATACGCAGTATTTT; CDR3: CASSWEGLAGKDTQYF
length: 15; J: TRBJ1-1; V: TRBV15; size: NA; D: TRBD1; DNA: TGTGCCACCAGCAGGGGGACAGGGGCGGACACTGAAGCTTTCTTT; CDR3: CATSRGTGADTEAFF
length: 15; J: TRBJ2-1; V: TRBV5-1; size: NA; D: NA; DNA: TGCGCCAGCAGCTTTGGGTCTAGCGCCTACAATGAGCAGTTCTTC; CDR3: CASSFGSSAYNEQFF
length: 13; J: TRBJ1-1; V: TRBV7-3; size: NA; D: NA; DNA: TGTGCCAGCAGCCAACAGAGGAACACTGAAGCTTTCTTT; CDR3: CASSQQRNTEAFF
length: 15; J: TRBJ2-3; V: TRBV29-1; size: NA; D: NA; DNA: TGCAGCGTTAGGGTATCAGGGATAGGGGCAGATACGCAGTATTTT; CDR3: CSVRVSGIGADTQYF
length: 20; J: TRBJ2-2; V: TRBV10-3; size: NA; D: TRBD2; DNA: TGTGCCATCAGTGTTAAAGGGCTAGCGGGGGGTTTCGCGAACACCGGGGAGCTGTTTTTT; CDR3: CAISVKGLAGGFANTGELFF
length: 17; J: TRBJ2-2; V: TRBV6-6; size: NA; D: TRBD2; DNA: TGTGCCAGCAGTCTGAATAGCGGGGGGGAGAGGACCGGGGAGCTGTTTTTT; CDR3: CASSLNSGGERTGELFF
length: 15; J: TRBJ1-4; V: TRBV6-1; size: NA; D: NA; DNA: TGTGCCAGCAGTGAAACCTCGGGACAAAGCGAAAAACTGTTTTTT; CDR3: CASSETSGQSEKLFF
length: 14; J: TRBJ2-2; V: TRBV24-1; size: NA; D: NA; DNA: TGTGCCACCAGTGACAGGGTACACACCGGGGAGCTGTTTTTT; CDR3: CATSDRVHTGELFF
length: 16; J: TRBJ2-4; V: TRBV5-5; size: NA; D: TRBD1; DNA: TGTGCCAGCAGCACGGGACAGACCCTAGCCAAAAACATTCAGTACTTC; CDR3: CASSTGQTLAKNIQYF
length: 14; J: TRBJ1-1; V: TRBV19; size: NA; D: NA; DNA: TGTGCCAGTAGTATGCGAGGGCTGAACACTGAAGCTTTCTTT; CDR3: CASSMRGLNTEAFF
length: 12; J: TRBJ1-2; V: TRBV2; size: NA; D: NA; DNA: TGTGCCAGCACAAAGCGGAGCTATGGCTACACCTTC; CDR3: CASTKRSYGYTF
length: 12; J: TRBJ1-2; V: TRBV12-3/TRBV12-4; size: NA; D: NA; DNA: TGTGCCAGCAGCCCCGGAGACTATGGCTACACCTTC; CDR3: CASSPGDYGYTF
length: 15; J: TRBJ2-1; V: TRBV24-1; size: NA; D: TRBD2; DNA: TGTGCCACCAGGGATAGCGGGGGGGCCTCCAATGAGCAGTTCTTC; CDR3: CATRDSGGASNEQFF
length: 14; J: TRBJ1-2; V: TRBV5-1; size: NA; D: NA; DNA: TGCGCCAGCAGTTCAGGAAATTCTAACTATGGCTACACCTTC; CDR3: CASSSGNSNYGYTF
length: 16; J: TRBJ1-3; V: TRBV10-3; size: once; D: NA; DNA: TGTGCCATCAGGGGTGGGGACACTCGCTCTGGAAACACCATATATTTT; CDR3: CAIRGGDTRSGNTIYF
length: 15; J: TRBJ1-5; V: TRBV9; size: NA; D: TRBD1; DNA: TGTGCCAGCAGCGTCGGACAGGGGCTCAGTCAGCCCCAGCATTTT; CDR3: CASSVGQGLSQPQHF
length: 14; J: TRBJ1-6; V: TRBV5-1; size: NA; D: NA; DNA: TGCGCCAGCAGCTTGGGTGAGTGGGCCGAGCCCCTCCACTTT; CDR3: CASSLGEWAEPLHF
length: 18; J: TRBJ2-3; V: TRBV9; size: NA; D: TRBD2; DNA: TGTGCCAGCAGCGTAGCGAGCGGGGGGGCCTCGGGCACAGATACGCAGTATTTT; CDR3: CASSVASGGASGTDTQYF
length: 16; J: TRBJ1-1; V: TRBV6-1; size: NA; D: NA; DNA: TGTGCCAGCAGTGAAATCTCCCAGGGGATGAACACTGAAGCTTTCTTT; CDR3: CASSEISQGMNTEAFF
length: 15; J: TRBJ1-2; V: TRBV6-1; size: NA; D: NA; DNA: TGTGCCAGCAGTGAAGCGCTTAACAGTAACTATGGCTACACCTTC; CDR3: CASSEALNSNYGYTF
length: 14; J: TRBJ2-3; V: TRBV5-5; size: NA; D: NA; DNA: TGTGCCAGCAGCCCTCTCCCCCGCACAGATACGCAGTATTTT; CDR3: CASSPLPRTDTQYF
length: 13; J: TRBJ2-5; V: TRBV7-9; size: NA; D: TRBD1; DNA: TGTGCCAGCAGCCCGACAGGGTTAAGGACCCAGTACTTC; CDR3: CASSPTGLRTQYF
length: 15; J: TRBJ1-2; V: TRBV6-1; size: NA; D: TRBD1; DNA: TGTGCCAGCAGTGAAGGTCCCGGGACAGGGGTAGGCTACACCTTC; CDR3: CASSEGPGTGVGYTF
length: 13; J: TRBJ1-1; V: TRBV6-5; size: NA; D: NA; DNA: TGTGCCAGCAGTTCCAGGGAAGACACTGAAGCTTTCTTT; CDR3: CASSSREDTEAFF
length: 16; J: TRBJ2-3; V: TRBV3-1/TRBV3-2; size: NA; D: NA; DNA: TGTGCCAGCAGCCAAGACTTAACAGGGCCGCTGGATACGCAGTATTTT; CDR3: CASSQDLTGPLDTQYF
length: 15; J: TRBJ1-1; V: TRBV14; size: NA; D: TRBD1; DNA: TGTGCCAGCAGCCAGGCCTTAGGACAGGCCACTGAAGCTTTCTTT; CDR3: CASSQALGQATEAFF
length: 16; J: TRBJ2-1; V: TRBV19; size: NA; D: NA; DNA: TGTGCCAGTAGTGATGAGGGAAGGCGGTTTAGGAATGAGCAGTTCTTC; CDR3: CASSDEGRRFRNEQFF
length: 14; J: TRBJ1-5; V: TRBV2; size: few; D: NA; DNA: TGTGCCAGCAGTGAAGACAGGTATGGTCAGCCCCAGCATTTT; CDR3: CASSEDRYGQPQHF
length: 14; J: TRBJ1-6; V: TRBV6-5; size: NA; D: NA; DNA: TGTGCCAGCAGGAGGGAGTCGGATAATTCACCCCTCCACTTT; CDR3: CASRRESDNSPLHF
length: 16; J: TRBJ2-1; V: TRBV27; size: NA; D: TRBD2; DNA: TGTGCCAGCAGTCCTGAAGCGGGGGCCCCCTACAATGAGCAGTTCTTC; CDR3: CASSPEAGAPYNEQFF
length: 13; J: TRBJ1-4; V: TRBV18; size: NA; D: TRBD1; DNA: TGTGCCAGCTCAGGAGGACAGGGAGAAAAACTGTTTTTT; CDR3: CASSGGQGEKLFF
length: 13; J: TRBJ2-3; V: TRBV19; size: NA; D: NA; DNA: TGTGCCAGTTCTCTGAGGCCGGGGGATACGCAGTATTTT; CDR3: CASSLRPGDTQYF
length: 18; J: TRBJ1-3; V: TRBV18; size: NA; D: NA; DNA: TGTGCCAGCTCACCATCGATAGGAAACAGCCTCTCTGGAAACACCATATATTTT; CDR3: CASSPSIGNSLSGNTIYF
length: 15; J: TRBJ2-1; V: TRBV9; size: few; D: NA; DNA: TGTGCCAGCAGCGTCGAAGGGCGGAGGGACAATGAGCAGTTCTTC; CDR3: CASSVEGRRDNEQFF
length: 14; J: TRBJ2-7; V: TRBV10-3; size: NA; D: NA; DNA: TGTGCCATCAGGGTTACGACAGATTCCTACGAGCAGTACTTC; CDR3: CAIRVTTDSYEQYF
length: 16; J: TRBJ2-7; V: TRBV4-1; size: NA; D: NA; DNA: TGCGCCAGCAGCCAAGATGGCGGAGGGAGGTCCTACGAGCAGTACTTC; CDR3: CASSQDGGGRSYEQYF
length: 17; J: TRBJ2-2; V: TRBV27; size: NA; D: TRBD1; DNA: TGTGCCAGCAGTTTATCTATAAGGGGGCTTGACACCGGGGAGCTGTTTTTT; CDR3: CASSLSIRGLDTGELFF
length: 12; J: TRBJ1-1; V: TRBV11-2; size: NA; D: NA; DNA: TGTGCCAGCACCACCTTTGCAGGAGAAGCTTTCTTT; CDR3: CASTTFAGEAFF
length: 16; J: TRBJ1-4; V: TRBV6-6; size: once; D: NA; DNA: TGTGCCAGCAGTAGTGGACTAGGGGCGGTACAGGAAAAACTGTTTTTT; CDR3: CASSSGLGAVQEKLFF
length: 9; J: TRBJ1-5; V: TRBV27; size: NA; D: NA; DNA: TGTGCCAGCGACAGACCCCAGCATTTT; CDR3: CASDRPQHF
length: 13; J: TRBJ1-2; V: TRBV2; size: NA; D: NA; DNA: TGTGCCAGCAGTGAAGGGCCAGGGAATGGCTACACCTTC; CDR3: CASSEGPGNGYTF
length: 15; J: TRBJ1-2; V: TRBV4-1; size: NA; D: TRBD1; DNA: TGCGCCAGCAGCCATCAGACAGGGCCGCACCAAGGGGACACCTTC; CDR3: CASSHQTGPHQGDTF
length: 13; J: TRBJ1-2; V: TRBV5-4; size: NA; D: NA; DNA: TGTGCCAGCAGCTTGGCCTCGGGGAATGGCTACACCTTC; CDR3: CASSLASGNGYTF
length: 15; J: TRBJ1-1; V: TRBV10-3; size: few; D: TRBD1; DNA: TGTGCCATCAGTGGAATACAGGGGTTGGGCACTGAAGCTTTCTTT; CDR3: CAISGIQGLGTEAFF
length: 14; J: TRBJ2-1; V: TRBV2; size: once; D: NA; DNA: TGTGCCGGCGGTCTGGGGGGGCCGCCGAATGAGCAGTTCTTC; CDR3: CAGGLGGPPNEQFF
length: 15; J: TRBJ1-4; V: TRBV7-2; size: NA; D: TRBD1; DNA: TGTGCCAGCAGCGGCCAGACAGGGGTTGGTGAAAAACTGTTTTTT; CDR3: CASSGQTGVGEKLFF
length: 15; J: TRBJ2-3; V: TRBV11-2; size: NA; D: NA; DNA: TGTGCCAGCAGCTTAGGCACAGGGTACACAGATACGCAGTATTTT; CDR3: CASSLGTGYTDTQYF
length: 16; J: TRBJ2-7; V: TRBV5-1; size: NA; D: TRBD2; DNA: TGCGCCAGCAGTTTGGTGGCTAGCGGGGGGGCTGGCGAGCAGTACTTC; CDR3: CASSLVASGGAGEQYF
length: 11; J: TRBJ1-2; V: TRBV30; size: NA; D: NA; DNA: TGTGCCTGGAGTGTAAACAGCGGGGACACCTTC; CDR3: CAWSVNSGDTF
length: 12; J: TRBJ1-5; V: TRBV24-1; size: once; D: NA; DNA: TGTGCCACCACCGAACGGGGTCAGCCCCAGCATTTT; CDR3: CATTERGQPQHF